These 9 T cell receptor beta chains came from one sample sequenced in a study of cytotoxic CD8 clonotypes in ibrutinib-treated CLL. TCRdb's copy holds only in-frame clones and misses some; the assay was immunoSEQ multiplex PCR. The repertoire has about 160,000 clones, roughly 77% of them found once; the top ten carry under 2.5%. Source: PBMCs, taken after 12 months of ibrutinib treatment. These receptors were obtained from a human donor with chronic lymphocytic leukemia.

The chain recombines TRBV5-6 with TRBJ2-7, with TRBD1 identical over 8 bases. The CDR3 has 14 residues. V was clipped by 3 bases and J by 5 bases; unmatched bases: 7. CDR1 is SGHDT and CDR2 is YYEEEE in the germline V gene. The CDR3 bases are TGTGCCAGCAGCTACCCGACAGGGGACGACGAGCAGTACTTC. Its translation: CASSYPTGDDEQYF.

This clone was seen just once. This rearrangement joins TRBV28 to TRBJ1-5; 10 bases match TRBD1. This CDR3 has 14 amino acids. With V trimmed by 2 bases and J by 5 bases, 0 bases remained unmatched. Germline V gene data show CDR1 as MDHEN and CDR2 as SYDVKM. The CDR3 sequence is CASSLGTGDQPQHF. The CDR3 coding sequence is TGTGCCAGCAGTTTAGGGACAGGGGATCAGCCCCAGCATTTT.

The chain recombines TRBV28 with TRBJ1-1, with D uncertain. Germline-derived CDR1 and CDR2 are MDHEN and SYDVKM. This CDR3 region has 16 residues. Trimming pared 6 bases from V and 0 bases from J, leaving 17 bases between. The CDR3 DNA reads TGTGCCAGCAGCCCAACCTTGAGCAGATTGAACACTGAAGCTTTCTTT. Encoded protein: CASSPTLSRLNTEAFF.

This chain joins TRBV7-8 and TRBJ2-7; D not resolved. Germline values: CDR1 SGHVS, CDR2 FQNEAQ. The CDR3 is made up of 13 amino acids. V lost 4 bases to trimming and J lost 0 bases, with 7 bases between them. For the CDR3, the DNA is TGTGCCAGCAGCTCGAACCCCTCCTACGAGCAGTACTTC. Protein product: CASSSNPSYEQYF.

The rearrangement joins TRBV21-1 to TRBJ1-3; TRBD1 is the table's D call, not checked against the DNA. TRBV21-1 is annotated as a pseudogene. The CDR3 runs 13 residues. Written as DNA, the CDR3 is TGTGCCAGCAATACAGGTTCTGGAAACACCATATATTTT. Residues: CASNTGSGNTIYF.

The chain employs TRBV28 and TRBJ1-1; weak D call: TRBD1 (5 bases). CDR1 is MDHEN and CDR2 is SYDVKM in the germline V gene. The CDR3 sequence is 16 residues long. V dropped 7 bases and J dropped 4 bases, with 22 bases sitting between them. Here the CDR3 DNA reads TGTGCCAGCACCCTCCCCGGTGGGGCAGGGCGCACTGAAGCTTTCTTT. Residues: CASTLPGGAGRTEAFF.

CDR3 region: CASSFLRAGELFF. The CDR3 DNA sequence: TGTGCCAGCAGCTTTCTAAGGGCCGGGGAGCTGTTTTTT. This chain links TRBV7-2 with TRBJ2-2; no clear D. CDR1 and CDR2 from the germline V gene are SGHTA and FQGNSA. The CDR3 covers 13 residues. V shed 3 bases and J shed 6 bases, with 8 bases lying between them.

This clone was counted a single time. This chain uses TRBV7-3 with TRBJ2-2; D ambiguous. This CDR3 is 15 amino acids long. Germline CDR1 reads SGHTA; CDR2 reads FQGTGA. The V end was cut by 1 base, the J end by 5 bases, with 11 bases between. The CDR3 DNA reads TGTGCCAGCAGCTTAAGTCCCCAAAGTACCGGGGAGCTGTTTTTT. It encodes CASSLSPQSTGELFF.

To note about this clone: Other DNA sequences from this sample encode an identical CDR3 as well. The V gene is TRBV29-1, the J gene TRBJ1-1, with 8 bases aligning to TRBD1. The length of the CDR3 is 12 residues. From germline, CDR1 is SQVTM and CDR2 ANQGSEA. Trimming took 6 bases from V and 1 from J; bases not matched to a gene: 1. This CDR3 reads CSVGQGNTEAFF. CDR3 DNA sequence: TGCAGCGTAGGACAGGGGAACACTGAAGCTTTCTTT.